The T cell receptor beta chain under discussion was sequenced for a study of blood T cell repertoires in COVID-19. For the study at large: Sources were T cells, B-cell-depleted T cells, or PBMCs; the material itself was cDNA or gDNA.

The assay was immunoSEQ multiplex PCR, and TCRdb's table has in-frame clones only and misses some. The profile shows around 290,000 clones, roughly 91% of them singletons. The V gene's germline CDR1 is MNHEY and CDR2 SVGAGI. CDR3 size: 13 residues. Losses at the gene ends were 6 bases for V and 2 bases for J; bases not matched to a gene: 4. The clonotype comes from a middle-aged man with acute or convalescent COVID-19. The material sequenced was peripheral blood. The chain joins TRBV6-5 to TRBJ2-7, with 7 bases that match TRBD2. The chain's CDR3 is CASRAAGAYEQYF. The CDR3 DNA is TGTGCCAGCAGGGCCGCGGGGGCCTACGAGCAGTACTTC.